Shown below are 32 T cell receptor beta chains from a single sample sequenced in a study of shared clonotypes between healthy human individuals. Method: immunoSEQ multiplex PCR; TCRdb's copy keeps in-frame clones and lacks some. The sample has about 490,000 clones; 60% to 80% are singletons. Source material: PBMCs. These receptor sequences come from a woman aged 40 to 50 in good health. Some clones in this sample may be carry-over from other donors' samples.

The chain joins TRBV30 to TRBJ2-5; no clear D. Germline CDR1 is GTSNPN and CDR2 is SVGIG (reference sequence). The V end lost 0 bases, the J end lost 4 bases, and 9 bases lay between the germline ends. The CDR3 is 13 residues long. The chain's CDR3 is CAWSVHAAETQYF. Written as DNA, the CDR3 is TGTGCCTGGAGTGTACATGCAGCAGAGACCCAGTACTTC. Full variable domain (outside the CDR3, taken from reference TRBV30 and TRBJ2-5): SQTIHQWPATLVQPVGSPLSLECTVEGTSNPNLYWYRQAAGRGLQLLFYSVGIGQISSEVPQNLSASRPQDRQFILSSKKLLLSDSGFYLCAWSVHAAETQYFGPGTRLLVL.

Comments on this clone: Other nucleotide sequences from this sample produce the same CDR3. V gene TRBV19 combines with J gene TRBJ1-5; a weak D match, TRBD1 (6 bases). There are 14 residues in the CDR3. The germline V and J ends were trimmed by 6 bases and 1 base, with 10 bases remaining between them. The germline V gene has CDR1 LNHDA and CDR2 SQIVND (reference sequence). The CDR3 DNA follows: TGTGCCAGTAGCACAGACAGGAGCAATCAGCCCCAGCATTTT. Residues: CASSTDRSNQPQHF.

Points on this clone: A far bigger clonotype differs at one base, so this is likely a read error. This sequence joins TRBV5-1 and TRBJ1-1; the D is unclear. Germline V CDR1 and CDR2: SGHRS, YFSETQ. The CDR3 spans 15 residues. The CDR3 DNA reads TGCGCCAGCGGCTTGAAGCGACAAGATAACACTGAAGCTTTCTTT. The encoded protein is CASGLKRQDNTEAFF.

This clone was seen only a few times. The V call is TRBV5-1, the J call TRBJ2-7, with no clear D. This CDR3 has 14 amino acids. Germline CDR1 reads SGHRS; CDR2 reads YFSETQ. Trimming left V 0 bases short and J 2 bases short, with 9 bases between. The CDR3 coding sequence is TGCGCCAGCAGCTTGGAGGCGTTCCCCTACGAGCAGTACTTC. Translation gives CASSLEAFPYEQYF.

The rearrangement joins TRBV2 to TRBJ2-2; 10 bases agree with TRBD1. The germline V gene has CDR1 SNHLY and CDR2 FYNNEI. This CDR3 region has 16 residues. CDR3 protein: CAGSGTGVGLTGELFF. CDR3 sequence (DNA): TGTGCAGGCTCCGGGACAGGGGTCGGTCTCACCGGGGAGCTGTTTTTT.

The CDR3 region has the DNA TGTGCCAGCAGCTTAGCGGGGGTCATTGATACGCAGTATTTT. The encoded protein is CASSLAGVIDTQYF. The V gene is TRBV7-2, the J gene TRBJ2-3; D possibly matches TRBD1 or TRBD2 (5 bases each). The V and J ends lost 0 bases and 6 bases respectively, with 10 bases between them. The CDR3 contains 14 residues. Germline values: CDR1 SGHTA, CDR2 FQGNSA.

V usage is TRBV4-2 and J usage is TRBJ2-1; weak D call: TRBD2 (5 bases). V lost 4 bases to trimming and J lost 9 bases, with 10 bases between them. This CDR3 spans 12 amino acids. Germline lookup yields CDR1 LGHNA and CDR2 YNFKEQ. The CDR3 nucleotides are TGTGCCAGCAGCCCGAGCGGATTTGAGCAGTTCTTC. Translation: CASSPSGFEQFF.

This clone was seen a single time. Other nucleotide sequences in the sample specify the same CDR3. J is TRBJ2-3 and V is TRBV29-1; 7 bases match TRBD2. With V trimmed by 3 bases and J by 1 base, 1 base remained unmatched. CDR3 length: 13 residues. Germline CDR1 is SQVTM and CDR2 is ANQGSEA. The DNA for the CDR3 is TGCAGCGTTGAGGCGGGAGGCACAGATACGCAGTATTTT. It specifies CSVEAGGTDTQYF.

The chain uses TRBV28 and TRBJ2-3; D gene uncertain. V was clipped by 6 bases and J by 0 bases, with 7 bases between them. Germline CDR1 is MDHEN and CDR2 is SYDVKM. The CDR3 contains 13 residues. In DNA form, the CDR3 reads TGTGCCAGCAGGGTCGGGAGCACAGATACGCAGTATTTT. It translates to CASRVGSTDTQYF.

The chain's CDR3 is CASSMSGIDTGELFF. CDR3 coding DNA: TGTGCCAGTAGCATGAGCGGGATCGACACCGGGGAGCTGTTTTTT. The chain recombines TRBV19 with TRBJ2-2, with 7 bases aligning to TRBD2. The germline V gene encodes CDR1 LNHDA and CDR2 SQIVND (reference sequence). The CDR3 sequence is 15 residues long. V shed 6 bases, J shed 3 bases, and the junction held 7 bases outside the gene matches.

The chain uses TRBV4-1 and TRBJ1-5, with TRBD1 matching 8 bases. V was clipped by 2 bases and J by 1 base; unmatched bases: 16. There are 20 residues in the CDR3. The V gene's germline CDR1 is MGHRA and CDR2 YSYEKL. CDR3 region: CASSQTLPSGGGPSNQPQHF. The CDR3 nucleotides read TGCGCCAGCAGCCAAACCCTTCCTTCAGGGGGCGGGCCGAGCAATCAGCCCCAGCATTTT.

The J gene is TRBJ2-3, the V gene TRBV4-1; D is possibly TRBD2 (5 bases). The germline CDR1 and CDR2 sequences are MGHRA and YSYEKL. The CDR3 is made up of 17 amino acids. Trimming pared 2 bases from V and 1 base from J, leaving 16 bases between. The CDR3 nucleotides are TGCGCCAGCAGCCAACTTCCGGGATCGTCCGGCACAGATACGCAGTATTTT. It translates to CASSQLPGSSGTDTQYF.

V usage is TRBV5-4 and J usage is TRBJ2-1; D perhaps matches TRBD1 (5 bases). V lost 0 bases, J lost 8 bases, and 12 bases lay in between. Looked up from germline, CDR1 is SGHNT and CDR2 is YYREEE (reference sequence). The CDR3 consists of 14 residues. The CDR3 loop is CASSLGQGVDEQFF. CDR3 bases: TGTGCCAGCAGCTTGGGACAAGGGGTCGATGAGCAGTTCTTC.

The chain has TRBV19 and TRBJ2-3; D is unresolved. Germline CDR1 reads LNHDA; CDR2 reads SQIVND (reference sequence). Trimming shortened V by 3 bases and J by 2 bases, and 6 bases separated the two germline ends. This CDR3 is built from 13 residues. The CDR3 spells CASSIQFTDTQYF. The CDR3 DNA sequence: TGTGCCAGTAGTATTCAGTTCACAGATACGCAGTATTTT.

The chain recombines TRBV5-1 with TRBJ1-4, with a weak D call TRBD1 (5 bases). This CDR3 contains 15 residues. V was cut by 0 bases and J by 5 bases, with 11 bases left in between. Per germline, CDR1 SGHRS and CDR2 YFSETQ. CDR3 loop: CASSLATGVNEKLFF. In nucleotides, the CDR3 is TGCGCCAGCAGCTTGGCTACAGGAGTAAATGAAAAACTGTTTTTT. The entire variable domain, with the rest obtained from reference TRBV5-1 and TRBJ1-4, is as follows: KAGVTQTPRYLIKTRGQQVTLSCSPISGHRSVSWYQQTPGQGLQFLFEYFSETQRNKGNFPGRFSGRQFSNSRSEMNVSTLELGDSALYLCASSLATGVNEKLFFGSGTQLSVL.

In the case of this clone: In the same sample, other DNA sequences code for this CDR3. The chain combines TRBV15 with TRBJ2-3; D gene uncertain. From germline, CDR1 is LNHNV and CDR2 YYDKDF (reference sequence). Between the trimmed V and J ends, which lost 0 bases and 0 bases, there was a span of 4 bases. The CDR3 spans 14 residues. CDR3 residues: CATSRDQSTDTQYF. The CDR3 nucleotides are TGTGCCACCAGCAGAGATCAAAGCACAGATACGCAGTATTTT.

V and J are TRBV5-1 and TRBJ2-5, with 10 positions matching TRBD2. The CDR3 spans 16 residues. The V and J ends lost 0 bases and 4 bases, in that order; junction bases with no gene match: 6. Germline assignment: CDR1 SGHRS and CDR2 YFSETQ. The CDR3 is CASSLAPLAGGETQYF. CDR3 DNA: TGCGCCAGCAGCTTGGCCCCCTTAGCGGGAGGAGAGACCCAGTACTTC.

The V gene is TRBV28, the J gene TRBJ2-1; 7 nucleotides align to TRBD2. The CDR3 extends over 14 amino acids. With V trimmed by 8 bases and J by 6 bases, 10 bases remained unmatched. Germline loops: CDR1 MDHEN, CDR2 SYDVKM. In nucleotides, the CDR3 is TGTGCCAGCCAAACTATGACTAGCTTCAATGAGCAGTTCTTC. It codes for CASQTMTSFNEQFF.

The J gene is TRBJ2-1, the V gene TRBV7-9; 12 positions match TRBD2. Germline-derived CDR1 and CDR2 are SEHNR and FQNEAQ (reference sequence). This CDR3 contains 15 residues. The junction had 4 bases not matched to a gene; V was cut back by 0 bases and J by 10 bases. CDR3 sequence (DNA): TGTGCCAGCAGCTTAGCGGGACTAGCGGGCTCGGAGCAGTTCTTC. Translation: CASSLAGLAGSEQFF.

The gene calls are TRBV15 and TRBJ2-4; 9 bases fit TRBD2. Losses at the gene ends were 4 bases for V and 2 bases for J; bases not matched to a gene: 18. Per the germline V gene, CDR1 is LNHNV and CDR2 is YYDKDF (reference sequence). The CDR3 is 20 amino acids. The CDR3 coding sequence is TGTGCCACCAGCAAAGAACTAATAGCGGGAGTGGTTGGGACCAAAAACATTCAGTACTTC. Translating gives CATSKELIAGVVGTKNIQYF.

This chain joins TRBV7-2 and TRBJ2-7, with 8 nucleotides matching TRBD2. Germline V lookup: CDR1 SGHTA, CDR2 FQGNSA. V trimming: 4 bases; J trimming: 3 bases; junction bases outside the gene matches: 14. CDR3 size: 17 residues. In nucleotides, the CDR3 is TGTGCCAGCAGCTCCTTTGGGAGCCTAGCGGGCTTCTACGAGCAGTACTTC. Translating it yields CASSSFGSLAGFYEQYF.

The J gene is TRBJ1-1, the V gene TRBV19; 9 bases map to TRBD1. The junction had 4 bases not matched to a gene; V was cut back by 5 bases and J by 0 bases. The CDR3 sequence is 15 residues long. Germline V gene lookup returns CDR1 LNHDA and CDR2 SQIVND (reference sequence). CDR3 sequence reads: CASSLGTGLNTEAFF. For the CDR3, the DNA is TGTGCCAGTAGTCTTGGGACAGGGTTGAACACTGAAGCTTTCTTT.

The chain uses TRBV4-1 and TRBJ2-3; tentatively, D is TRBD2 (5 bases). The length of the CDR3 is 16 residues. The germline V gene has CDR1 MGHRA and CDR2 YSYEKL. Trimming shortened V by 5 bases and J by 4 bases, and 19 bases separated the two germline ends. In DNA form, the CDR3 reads TGCGCCAGCAGCTCCCGGACTTGGTTATCGGCAGATACGCAGTATTTT. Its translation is CASSSRTWLSADTQYF.

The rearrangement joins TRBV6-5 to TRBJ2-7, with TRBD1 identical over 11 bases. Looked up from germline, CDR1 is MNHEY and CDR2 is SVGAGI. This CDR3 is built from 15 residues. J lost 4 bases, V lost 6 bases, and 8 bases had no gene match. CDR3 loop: CASRSPGQGGYEQYF. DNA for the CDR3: TGTGCCAGCAGGTCCCCGGGACAGGGGGGGTACGAGCAGTACTTC.

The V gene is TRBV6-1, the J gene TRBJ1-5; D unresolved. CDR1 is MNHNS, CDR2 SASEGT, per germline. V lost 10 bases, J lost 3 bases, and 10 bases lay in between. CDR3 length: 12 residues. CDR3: CATHLPNQPQHF. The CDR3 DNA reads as TGTGCCACCCATCTGCCCAATCAGCCCCAGCATTTT.

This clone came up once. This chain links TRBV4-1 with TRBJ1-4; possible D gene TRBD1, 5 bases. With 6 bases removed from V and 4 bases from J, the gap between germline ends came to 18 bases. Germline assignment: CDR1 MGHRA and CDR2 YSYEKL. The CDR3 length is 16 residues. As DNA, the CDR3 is TGCGCCAGCAGTCCTCGAGCCGGGGGGGGTAATGAAAAACTGTTTTTT. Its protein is CASSPRAGGGNEKLFF.

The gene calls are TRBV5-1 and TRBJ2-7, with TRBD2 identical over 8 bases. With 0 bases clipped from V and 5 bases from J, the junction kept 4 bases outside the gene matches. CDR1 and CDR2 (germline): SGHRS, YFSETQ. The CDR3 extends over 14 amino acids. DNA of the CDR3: TGCGCCAGCAGCTTGGGAGCGGGAGCCCACGAGCAGTACTTC. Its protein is CASSLGAGAHEQYF.

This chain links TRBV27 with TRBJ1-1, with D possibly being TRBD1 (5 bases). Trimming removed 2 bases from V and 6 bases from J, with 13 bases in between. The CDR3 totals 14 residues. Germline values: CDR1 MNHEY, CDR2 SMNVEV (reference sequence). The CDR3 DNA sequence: TGTGCCAGCAGTTTACGGGGCCAGGGCTCTGAAGCTTTCTTT. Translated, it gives CASSLRGQGSEAFF.

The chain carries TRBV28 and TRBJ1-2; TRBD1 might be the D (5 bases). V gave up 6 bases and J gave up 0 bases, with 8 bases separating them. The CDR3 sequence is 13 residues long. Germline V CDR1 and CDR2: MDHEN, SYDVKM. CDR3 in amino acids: CASRGRTNYGYTF. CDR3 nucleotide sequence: TGTGCCAGCAGGGGACGGACTAACTATGGCTACACCTTC.

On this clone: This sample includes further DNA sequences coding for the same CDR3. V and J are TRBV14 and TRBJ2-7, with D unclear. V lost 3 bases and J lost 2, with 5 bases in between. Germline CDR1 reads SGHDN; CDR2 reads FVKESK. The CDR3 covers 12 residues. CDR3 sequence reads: CASSQDTYEQYF. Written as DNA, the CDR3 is TGTGCCAGCAGCCAGGATACCTACGAGCAGTACTTC.

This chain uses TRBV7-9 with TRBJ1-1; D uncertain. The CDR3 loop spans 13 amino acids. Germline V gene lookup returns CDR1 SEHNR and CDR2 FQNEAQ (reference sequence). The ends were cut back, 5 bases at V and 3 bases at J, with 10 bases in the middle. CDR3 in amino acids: CASSLDGDTEAFF. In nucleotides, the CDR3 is TGTGCCAGCAGCCTAGATGGGGACACTGAAGCTTTCTTT.

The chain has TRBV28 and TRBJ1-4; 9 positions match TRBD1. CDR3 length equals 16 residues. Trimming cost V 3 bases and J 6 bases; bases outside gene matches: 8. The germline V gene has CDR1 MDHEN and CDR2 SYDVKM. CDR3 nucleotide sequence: TGTGCCAGCAGTTTCCCCTCCGGGACAGGGCATGAAAAACTGTTTTTT. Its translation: CASSFPSGTGHEKLFF.